The 21 T cell receptor beta chains below come from one sample, sequenced in a study of T cell clones after liver transplantation. Sequenced by immunoSEQ multiplex PCR; TCRdb stores in-frame clones only, minus some. The data show tens of thousands of clones, around four fifths seen once. The sample was CD4+ T cells from blood, taken 45 to 46 months after liver transplant. The receptors shown here come from a human patient who received a liver transplant. Some of the T cells might come from the graft donor.

This chain uses TRBV6-1 with TRBJ2-3, with 10 bases that match TRBD2. The germline CDR1 and CDR2 sequences are MNHNS and SASEGT. The CDR3 length is 15 residues. V lost 5 bases, J lost 1 base, and 3 bases stayed unmatched. The chain's CDR3 is CASSTGTSGTDTQYF. In DNA form, the CDR3 reads TGTGCCAGCAGTACCGGGACTAGCGGCACAGATACGCAGTATTTT.

The CDR3 coding sequence is TGCACCAGCAGCCAAGATGAGGGGGGAGAGAGCACAGATACGCAGTATTTT. It codes for CTSSQDEGGESTDTQYF. V usage is TRBV1 and J usage is TRBJ2-3. TRBV1 is flagged as a pseudogene. This CDR3 is built from 17 residues.

The J gene is TRBJ2-5, the V gene TRBV6-5; 8 bases map to TRBD1. This CDR3 contains 14 residues. The germline gives CDR1 MNHEY, CDR2 SVGAGI. The J segment lost 3 bases and the V segment lost 5 bases, leaving 5 bases of the junction unmatched. The CDR3 nucleotides are TGTGCCAGCAGTGCCGGACAGGGTAAAGAGACCCAGTACTTC. It yields the protein CASSAGQGKETQYF.

The chain has TRBV18 and TRBJ1-1; possible D gene TRBD1, 5 bases. This CDR3 has 16 amino acids. CDR1 and CDR2 from the germline V gene are KGHSH and LQKENI. V lost 4 bases and J lost 0, with 15 bases in between. In nucleotides, the CDR3 is TGTGCCAGCTCACAGGGACTCACGGGCATGAACACTGAAGCTTTCTTT. Amino acid sequence: CASSQGLTGMNTEAFF.

This clone was recorded only once. The J gene is TRBJ1-2, the V gene TRBV6-5; D is unclear. Trimming removed 0 bases from V and 7 bases from J, with 18 bases in between. The CDR3 spans 16 residues. CDR1 and CDR2 (germline): MNHEY, SVGAGI. The CDR3 sequence is CASSYSNRGPAGGYTF. CDR3 DNA: TGTGCCAGCAGTTACTCGAATCGAGGACCGGCGGGTGGCTACACCTTC.

V is TRBV5-1 and J is TRBJ1-1; D unclear. Looked up from germline, CDR1 is SGHRS and CDR2 is YFSETQ. V dropped 5 bases and J dropped 5 bases, with 13 bases sitting between them. The CDR3 covers 13 residues. The DNA of the CDR3 is TGCGCCAGCAGTTCTAACAGTCTGACTGAAGCTTTCTTT. Translating gives CASSSNSLTEAFF.

Points on this clone: Mismatch with germline at one junction end may stem from a read error. The chain carries TRBV5-6 and TRBJ2-7; 15 bases are a match to TRBD2. In germline, CDR1 is SGHDT, CDR2 YYEEEE. This CDR3 comprises 12 residues. The CDR3 spells CASSLGLAGGVF. The DNA of the CDR3 is TGTGCCAGCAGCCTCGGACTAGCGGGAGGGGTGTTC.

The chain couples TRBV19 to TRBJ1-5; 8 bases are shared with TRBD1. The CDR3 length is 16 residues. Germline values: CDR1 LNHDA, CDR2 SQIVND (reference sequence). The J segment lost 2 bases and the V segment lost 7 bases, leaving 10 bases of the junction unmatched. This CDR3 reads CASTTTGEGGNQPQHF. Written as DNA, the CDR3 is TGTGCCAGTACCACGACAGGGGAAGGTGGCAATCAGCCCCAGCATTTT.

The chain combines TRBV5-1 with TRBJ2-3; D gene uncertain. This CDR3 has 17 amino acids. V lost 0 bases and J 3 bases, leaving 17 bases between the germline ends. In germline, CDR1 is SGHRS, CDR2 YFSETQ. The CDR3 spells CASSLEAYLTSTDTQYF. The CDR3 DNA is TGCGCCAGCAGCTTGGAGGCCTACCTCACTTCGACAGATACGCAGTATTTT. Drawing the rest from reference TRBV5-1 and TRBJ2-3, the complete variable domain is KAGVTQTPRYLIKTRGQQVTLSCSPISGHRSVSWYQQTPGQGLQFLFEYFSETQRNKGNFPGRFSGRQFSNSRSEMNVSTLELGDSALYLCASSLEAYLTSTDTQYFGPGTRLTVL.

A remark on this clone: One junction end does not reproduce the germline sequence, and a read error may be involved. This rearrangement joins TRBV5-5 to TRBJ1-2; D may be TRBD1 (6 bases). Per the germline V gene, CDR1 is SGHKS and CDR2 is YYEKEE (reference sequence). The CDR3 totals 11 residues. The CDR3 region has the DNA TGTGCCAGCAGCATGTTCGGGACACCTTCCTTC. This gives the protein CASSMFGTPSF. Combining the CDR3 with reference TRBV5-5 and TRBJ1-2 gives the whole variable domain DAGVTQSPTHLIKTRGQQVTLRCSPISGHKSVSWYQQVLGQGPQFIFQYYEKEERGRGNFPDRFSARQFPNYSSELNVNALLLGDSALYLCASSMFGTPSFGSGTRLTVV.

This clone was recorded only once. The chain joins TRBV18 to TRBJ1-2, with 7 bases fitting TRBD1. CDR1 is KGHSH and CDR2 is LQKENI in the germline V gene. The length of the CDR3 is 13 residues. V dropped 6 bases and J dropped 2; count of bases not matched to a gene: 3. CDR3 amino acids: CASSQGDNYGYTF. CDR3 nucleotides: TGTGCCAGCTCGCAGGGGGACAACTATGGCTACACCTTC.

The table lists this clone with a few counts. The chain combines TRBV5-1 with TRBJ2-5; D may match TRBD1 or TRBD2 (5 bases each). V lost 0 bases to trimming and J lost 5 bases, with 14 bases between them. Germline CDR1 SGHRS, CDR2 YFSETQ. The CDR3 runs 15 residues. The CDR3: CASSLASGPGETQYF. CDR3 nucleotides: TGCGCCAGCAGCTTGGCCTCGGGACCGGGGGAGACCCAGTACTTC.

The chain is built from TRBV7-9 and TRBJ2-1, with no clear D. CDR1 is SEHNR, CDR2 FQNEAQ, per germline (reference sequence). The germline V and J ends were trimmed by 3 bases and 5 bases, with 11 bases remaining between them. The CDR3 is 14 residues long. The CDR3 coding sequence is TGTGCCAGCAGCTTCGGCGCTGCCGACAATGAGCAGTTCTTC. This codes for CASSFGAADNEQFF.

This chain connects TRBV14 to TRBJ2-7, with 10 bases matching TRBD2. With V trimmed by 4 bases and J by 3 bases, 9 bases remained unmatched. The CDR3 extends over 16 amino acids. Germline lookup yields CDR1 SGHDN and CDR2 FVKESK. In DNA, the CDR3 is TGTGCCAGCAGCCGTATGACTAGCGGGCTTATCTACGAGCAGTACTTC. Translated, it gives CASSRMTSGLIYEQYF.

This clone was seen a single time. The chain has TRBV28 and TRBJ2-7; 7 nucleotides line up with TRBD2. V lost 6 bases and J lost 1; bases outside the gene matches: 9. The CDR3 is 15 amino acids. Germline lookup yields CDR1 MDHEN and CDR2 SYDVKM. This chain's CDR3 is CASRPPAGISYEQYF. The CDR3 DNA reads TGTGCCAGCAGGCCGCCAGCGGGAATATCCTACGAGCAGTACTTC.

The sample holds one count of this clone. The chain links TRBV28 to TRBJ2-1; D ambiguous. V lost 4 bases and J 2 bases, leaving 9 bases between the germline ends. The CDR3 covers 14 residues. Germline CDR1 is MDHEN and CDR2 is SYDVKM. The CDR3 DNA reads TGTGCCAGCAGTTCAGGCGGAACCTACAATGAGCAGTTCTTC. This encodes CASSSGGTYNEQFF.

The J gene is TRBJ2-2, the V gene TRBV28; D is perhaps TRBD1 (5 bases). Trimming removed 7 bases from V and 6 bases from J, with 18 bases in between. Germline lookup yields CDR1 MDHEN and CDR2 SYDVKM. CDR3 length equals 15 residues. The CDR3 bases are TGTGCCAGCATCCAAAGCGACAGATCTTCCGGGGAGCTGTTTTTT. Translated, it gives CASIQSDRSSGELFF.

This clone came up a few times. The DNA for the CDR3 is TGTGCCAGCAGCAAAGATTTACGGGGCCTTAAGGGCTACACCTTC. Its translation is CASSKDLRGLKGYTF. V and J are TRBV21-1 and TRBJ1-2. TRBV21-1 corresponds to a pseudogene. CDR3 length: 15 amino acids.

The chain combines TRBV9 with TRBJ1-2; 11 bases are shared with TRBD1. The trim removed 4 bases at V and 4 bases at J, leaving 6 bases unmatched. CDR3 length equals 15 residues. Germline V CDR1 and CDR2: SGDLS, YYNGEE. For the CDR3, the DNA is TGTGCCAGCAGCACCCGGACAGGGGGCGGCTATGGCTACACCTTC. Protein: CASSTRTGGGYGYTF.

The gene calls are TRBV18 and TRBJ1-5; D call uncertain. Germline V gives CDR1 KGHSH, CDR2 LQKENI. The germline V and J ends were trimmed by 2 bases and 3 bases, with 8 bases remaining between them. The CDR3 has 14 amino acids. DNA for the CDR3: TGTGCCAGCTCACCAGACCGCTCCAATCAGCCCCAGCATTTT. This gives the protein CASSPDRSNQPQHF.

This clone was counted only a few times. The chain links TRBV15 to TRBJ2-1; D possibly corresponds to TRBD1 (8 bases). The CDR3 totals 16 residues. Trimming shortened V by 4 bases and J by 7 bases, and 20 bases separated the two germline ends. Germline V gives CDR1 LNHNV, CDR2 YYDKDF (reference sequence). CDR3 DNA sequence: TGTGCCACCAGCAAGGGGAGGGCCAGGGGGCAGAATGAGCAGTTCTTC. Protein sequence: CATSKGRARGQNEQFF. The full variable domain, completed using reference TRBV15 and TRBJ2-1, is DAMVIQNPRYQVTQFGKPVTLSCSQTLNHNVMYWYQQKSSQAPKLLFHYYDKDFNNEADTPDNFQSRRPNTSFCFLDIRSPGLGDTAMYLCATSKGRARGQNEQFFGPGTRLTVL.